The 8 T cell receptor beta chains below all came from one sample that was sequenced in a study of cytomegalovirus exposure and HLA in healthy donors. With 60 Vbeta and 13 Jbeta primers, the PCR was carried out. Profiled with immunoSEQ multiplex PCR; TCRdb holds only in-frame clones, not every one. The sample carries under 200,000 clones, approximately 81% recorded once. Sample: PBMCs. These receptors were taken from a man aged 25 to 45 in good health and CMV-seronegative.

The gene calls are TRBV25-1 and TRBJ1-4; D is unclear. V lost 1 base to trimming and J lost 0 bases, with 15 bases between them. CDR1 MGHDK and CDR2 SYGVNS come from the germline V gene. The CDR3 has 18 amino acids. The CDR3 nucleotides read TGTGCCAGCAGTGAATGGAGACCTTGGAATGCAACTAATGAAAAACTGTTTTTT. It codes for CASSEWRPWNATNEKLFF.

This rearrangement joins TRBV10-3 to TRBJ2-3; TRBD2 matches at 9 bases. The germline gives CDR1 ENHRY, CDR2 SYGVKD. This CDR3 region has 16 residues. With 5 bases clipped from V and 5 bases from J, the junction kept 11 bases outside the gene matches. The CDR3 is CAISRLAGELGDTQYF. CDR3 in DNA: TGTGCCATCAGTAGATTAGCGGGAGAACTTGGAGATACGCAGTATTTT.

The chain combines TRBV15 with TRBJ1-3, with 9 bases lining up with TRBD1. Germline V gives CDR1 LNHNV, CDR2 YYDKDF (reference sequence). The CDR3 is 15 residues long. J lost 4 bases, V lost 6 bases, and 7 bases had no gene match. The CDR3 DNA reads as TGTGCCACCAGTCGGGACAGGGCGCTAGGAAACACCATATATTTT. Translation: CATSRDRALGNTIYF.

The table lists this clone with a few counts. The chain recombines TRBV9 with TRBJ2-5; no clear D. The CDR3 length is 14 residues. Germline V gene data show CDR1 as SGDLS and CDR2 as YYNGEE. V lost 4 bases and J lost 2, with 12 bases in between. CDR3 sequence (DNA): TGTGCCAGCAGCCCCCACTCCTTACAAGAGACCCAGTACTTC. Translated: CASSPHSLQETQYF.

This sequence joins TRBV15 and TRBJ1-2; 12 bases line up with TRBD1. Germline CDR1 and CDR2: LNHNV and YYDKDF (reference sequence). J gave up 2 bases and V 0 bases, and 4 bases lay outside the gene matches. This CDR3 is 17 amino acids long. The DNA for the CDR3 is TGTGCCACCAGCAGAGAGGGACAGGGGGCTTGGAACTATGGCTACACCTTC. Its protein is CATSREGQGAWNYGYTF.

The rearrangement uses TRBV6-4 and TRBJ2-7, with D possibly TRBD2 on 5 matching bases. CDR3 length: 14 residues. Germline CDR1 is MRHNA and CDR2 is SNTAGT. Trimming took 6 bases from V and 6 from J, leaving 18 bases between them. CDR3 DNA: TGTGCCAGCAGCCCGGTGATCGGTACTAGCGAGCAGTACTTC. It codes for CASSPVIGTSEQYF.

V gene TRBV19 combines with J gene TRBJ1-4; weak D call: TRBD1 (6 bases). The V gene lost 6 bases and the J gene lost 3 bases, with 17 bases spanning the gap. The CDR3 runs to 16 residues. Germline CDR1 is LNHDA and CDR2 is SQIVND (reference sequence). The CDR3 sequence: CASSGLWGTSNEKLFF. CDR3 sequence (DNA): TGTGCCAGTAGCGGTTTATGGGGGACATCTAATGAAAAACTGTTTTTT.

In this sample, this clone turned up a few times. The chain's CDR3 is CASSLRQENYGYTF. CDR3 bases: TGTGCCAGCAGTCTAAGACAGGAGAACTATGGCTACACCTTC. The chain is built from TRBV25-1 and TRBJ1-2; a weak D match, TRBD1 (6 bases). CDR3 length equals 14 residues. The germline V gene encodes CDR1 MGHDK and CDR2 SYGVNS. V lost 5 bases and J lost 2, with 12 bases in between.